This is a list of T cell receptor beta chains from one sample in a study of blood T cell repertoires in COVID-19. Sequenced by immunoSEQ multiplex PCR; TCRdb stores in-frame clones only, minus some. This table has approximately 330,000 clones, 70% to 90% appearing once. Source material: peripheral blood. The receptors stem from a woman aged 45-60 years with active or convalescent COVID-19. CDR3s include the opening cysteine and the closing phenylalanine or tryptophan. The order of the fields is J gene, V gene, D gene, clone size, CDR3 DNA, CDR3 protein. A D gene is named only where the DNA matches it firmly. Some rows have no size entry. The others give once, few or many, or a class for an expanded clone.

J: TRBJ1-2; V: TRBV27; D: NA; size: once; DNA: TGTGCCAGCAGTTTATCGGGGAGGGCTACAGGGTTACTAAACTATGGCTACACCTTC; CDR3: CASSLSGRATGLLNYGYTF
J: TRBJ2-5; V: TRBV6-5; D: NA; size: NA; DNA: TGTGCCAGCAGTCGGGACTTCCAAGAGACCCAGTACTTC; CDR3: CASSRDFQETQYF
J: TRBJ2-7; V: TRBV6-5; D: TRBD1; size: NA; DNA: TGTGCCAGCAGTCGACAGGGAACTTCCTACGAGCAGTACTTC; CDR3: CASSRQGTSYEQYF
J: TRBJ2-5; V: TRBV11-3; D: TRBD1; size: NA; DNA: TGTGCCAGCAGCGAGAGACAGGGGGCAGAGACCCAGTACTTC; CDR3: CASSERQGAETQYF
J: TRBJ1-1; V: TRBV27; D: TRBD1; size: NA; DNA: TGTGCCAGCAGTTTATCTGCGACAGGGGGAACTGAAGCTTTCTTT; CDR3: CASSLSATGGTEAFF
J: TRBJ2-7; V: TRBV18; D: TRBD1; size: NA; DNA: TGTGCCAGCTCACCTCTCGCGGGACAGGGTCCCTACGAGCAGTACTTC; CDR3: CASSPLAGQGPYEQYF
J: TRBJ1-1; V: TRBV27; D: NA; size: NA; DNA: TGTGCCAGCAGTTTAGGGGCGCTAGACACTGAAGCTTTCTTT; CDR3: CASSLGALDTEAFF
J: TRBJ1-1; V: TRBV5-1; D: NA; size: NA; DNA: TGCGCCAGCAGCTTTGGAGAGCCGACCCGCAGGGACACTGAAGCTTTCTTT; CDR3: CASSFGEPTRRDTEAFF
J: TRBJ2-1; V: TRBV6-2/TRBV6-3; D: NA; size: NA; DNA: TGTGCCAGCAGTTCATTCGGGAATGAGCAGTTCTTC; CDR3: CASSSFGNEQFF
J: TRBJ2-7; V: TRBV3-1/TRBV3-2; D: TRBD2; size: NA; DNA: TGTGCCAGCAGCCAAGGGGCTAGCGGGAGTTGGGGCTACGAGCAGTACTTC; CDR3: CASSQGASGSWGYEQYF
J: TRBJ1-1; V: TRBV27; D: TRBD1; size: NA; DNA: TGTGCCAGCAGTTTAATAACAGGGGCGATGAACACTGAAGCTTTCTTT; CDR3: CASSLITGAMNTEAFF
J: TRBJ2-3; V: TRBV11-2; D: TRBD1; size: NA; DNA: TGTGCCAGCAGGCAGGGGGTCGGCACAGATACGCAGTATTTT; CDR3: CASRQGVGTDTQYF
J: TRBJ1-4; V: TRBV15; D: TRBD1; size: NA; DNA: TGTGCCACCAGCAGAGATGGGACAGCAAAACTGTTTTTT; CDR3: CATSRDGTAKLFF
J: TRBJ1-5; V: TRBV30; D: NA; size: NA; DNA: TGTGCCTGGAGTGTACTTTATAGCAATCAGCCCCAGCATTTT; CDR3: CAWSVLYSNQPQHF
J: TRBJ2-1; V: TRBV7-3; D: NA; size: few; DNA: TGTGCCAGCGCAGTGGGCAGGGAGCAGTTCTTC; CDR3: CASAVGREQFF
J: TRBJ2-5; V: TRBV7-9; D: TRBD1; size: once; DNA: TGTGCCAGCAGCTTATTGTCCTACAGGGGGAACCAAGAGACCCAGTACTTC; CDR3: CASSLLSYRGNQETQYF
J: TRBJ2-1; V: TRBV14; D: NA; size: NA; DNA: TGTGCCAGCAGCCCCCGATATCTGTCGTACGGGACTTACTCCTACAATGAGCAGTTCTTC; CDR3: CASSPRYLSYGTYSYNEQFF
J: TRBJ2-4; V: TRBV19; D: TRBD2; size: NA; DNA: TGTGCCAGTAGTGGCGCCGGGACTAGGGGAGACATTCAGTACTTC; CDR3: CASSGAGTRGDIQYF
J: TRBJ2-6; V: TRBV6-6; D: TRBD1; size: NA; DNA: TGTGCCAGCAGAACACAGGGGGCGGGCGGGGCCAACGTCCTGACTTTC; CDR3: CASRTQGAGGANVLTF
J: TRBJ1-5; V: TRBV6-5; D: TRBD1; size: NA; DNA: TGTGCCAGCAGTAAGACAGGGGGTCAGCCCCAGCATTTT; CDR3: CASSKTGGQPQHF
J: TRBJ2-7; V: TRBV3-1/TRBV3-2; D: NA; size: once; DNA: TGTGCCAGCAGCCAAGATCTTTCCAGGGCGTCCTACGAGCAGTACTTC; CDR3: CASSQDLSRASYEQYF
J: TRBJ1-2; V: TRBV19; D: NA; size: NA; DNA: TGTGCCAGTAGACCCATTGGGGACTCTAACTATGGCTACACCTTC; CDR3: CASRPIGDSNYGYTF
J: TRBJ1-1; V: TRBV5-6; D: NA; size: NA; DNA: TGTGCCAGCAGTGGGAGAACTGAAGCTTTCTTT; CDR3: CASSGRTEAFF
J: TRBJ1-2; V: TRBV18; D: NA; size: NA; DNA: TGTGCCAGCTCACCGGGCAGCACCTATGGCTACACCTTC; CDR3: CASSPGSTYGYTF
J: TRBJ1-1; V: TRBV2; D: NA; size: NA; DNA: TGTGCCAGCAGTGTGACAACAAAGAACACTGAAGCTTTCTTT; CDR3: CASSVTTKNTEAFF
J: TRBJ2-1; V: TRBV28; D: TRBD2; size: NA; DNA: TGTGCCAGCAAGCCCAGCGGGAGCTCCTACAATGAGCAGTTCTTC; CDR3: CASKPSGSSYNEQFF
J: TRBJ2-2; V: TRBV20-1; D: NA; size: NA; DNA: TGCAGTGCGATCGGGACCGGGGAGCTGTTTTTT; CDR3: CSAIGTGELFF
J: TRBJ1-2; V: TRBV20-1; D: TRBD1; size: NA; DNA: TGCAGTGCTCAGGGGGCGGGTGGCTACACCTTC; CDR3: CSAQGAGGYTF
J: TRBJ1-3; V: TRBV18; D: NA; size: NA; DNA: TGTGCCAGCTCACCAGGGGGGTCCTCTGGAAACACCATATATTTT; CDR3: CASSPGGSSGNTIYF
J: TRBJ1-2; V: TRBV7-2; D: TRBD1; size: NA; DNA: TGTGCCAGCAGCGCACGGACAGGGGACTATGGCTACACCTTC; CDR3: CASSARTGDYGYTF
J: TRBJ2-7; V: TRBV27; D: TRBD2; size: NA; DNA: TGTGCCAGCAGCCGACTAGCGGGGACCTACGAGCAGTACTTC; CDR3: CASSRLAGTYEQYF
J: TRBJ2-2; V: TRBV20-1; D: TRBD2; size: NA; DNA: TGCAGTGCTAGTAAGCTAGCGGGGAACACCGGGGAGCTGTTTTTT; CDR3: CSASKLAGNTGELFF
J: TRBJ2-3; V: TRBV19; D: TRBD1; size: once; DNA: TGTGCCAGTAGTATGATGGGACAGGGTGAGCTTCCGCAGTATTTT; CDR3: CASSMMGQGELPQYF
J: TRBJ1-5; V: TRBV28; D: TRBD1; size: NA; DNA: TGTGCCAGCAGTAACCCGGGACAGCGCCATCAGCCCCAGCATTTT; CDR3: CASSNPGQRHQPQHF
J: TRBJ2-7; V: TRBV6-5; D: NA; size: once; DNA: TGTGCCAGCAGTTACCTCGGGGGAGAGCAGTACTTC; CDR3: CASSYLGGEQYF
J: TRBJ1-1; V: TRBV28; D: NA; size: NA; DNA: TGTGCCAGCAGAACTACCAGAGACACTGAAGCTTTCTTT; CDR3: CASRTTRDTEAFF
J: TRBJ1-1; V: TRBV2; D: TRBD1; size: NA; DNA: TGTGCCAGCAATACTCTCGCCAGGGGGCGGGCTGAAGCTTTCTTT; CDR3: CASNTLARGRAEAFF
J: TRBJ2-6; V: TRBV7-9; D: TRBD1; size: NA; DNA: TGTGCCAGCAGTCCACAGGGGGCTGGAGGGGCCAACGTCCTGACTTTC; CDR3: CASSPQGAGGANVLTF
J: TRBJ1-3; V: TRBV18; D: NA; size: NA; DNA: TGTGCCAGCTCATTCGGCCGACTCAGCTCTGGAAACACCATATATTTT; CDR3: CASSFGRLSSGNTIYF
J: TRBJ2-5; V: TRBV4-1; D: NA; size: NA; DNA: TGCGCCAGCAGCCAATCGGTGCTGCGAGGGGAGACCCAGTACTTC; CDR3: CASSQSVLRGETQYF
J: TRBJ1-5; V: TRBV6-2/TRBV6-3; D: TRBD1; size: NA; DNA: TGTGCCAGCAGTATAAGACAGGGGAATCAGCCCCAGCATTTT; CDR3: CASSIRQGNQPQHF
J: TRBJ1-1; V: TRBV12-3/TRBV12-4; D: NA; size: NA; DNA: TGTGCCAGCAGTTTTGGGGGGACCACTGAAGCTTTCTTT; CDR3: CASSFGGTTEAFF
J: TRBJ1-1; V: TRBV9; D: NA; size: NA; DNA: TGTGCCAGCAGCACTACAGGGCTTTCGGGTAAAGCTTTCTTT; CDR3: CASSTTGLSGKAFF
J: TRBJ1-6; V: TRBV27; D: NA; size: once; DNA: TGTGCCAGCACCATCCGGCTCGGGTTCTCCTATAATTCACCCCTCCACTTT; CDR3: CASTIRLGFSYNSPLHF
J: TRBJ1-6; V: TRBV7-9; D: NA; size: few; DNA: TGTGCCAGCAGCTTAGGGGGGGTATTTTCACCCCTCCACTTT; CDR3: CASSLGGVFSPLHF